Presented here are 7 T cell receptor beta chains from one specimen sequenced in a study of blood T cell repertoires in COVID-19. The table came from immunoSEQ multiplex PCR; TCRdb's copy has only in-frame clones and leaves some out. The sample has about 410,000 clones; roughly 90% are singletons. Sequencing was performed on peripheral blood. Every receptor here comes from a woman aged 40 to 50 with COVID-19, enrolled during active disease.

The gene calls are TRBV7-3 and TRBJ1-6; 7 nucleotides align to TRBD1. The V gene's germline CDR1 is SGHTA and CDR2 FQGTGA. This CDR3 region has 18 residues. Losses at the gene ends were 5 bases for V and 9 bases for J; bases not matched to a gene: 19. This chain's CDR3 is CASSPSLRGPAHSSPLHF. The DNA for the CDR3 is TGTGCCAGCAGCCCCTCTCTGAGGGGGCCAGCTCATAGTTCACCCCTCCACTTT.

With regard to this clone: The sample has other DNA sequences that encode this CDR3 too. This chain connects TRBV15 to TRBJ2-7; D might be TRBD1 (6 bases). Germline CDR1 and CDR2: LNHNV and YYDKDF (reference sequence). This CDR3 has 14 amino acids. Trimming left V 1 base short and J 2 bases short, with 9 bases between. DNA for the CDR3: TGTGCCACCAGCAGAGGAACAGGGACCTACGAGCAGTACTTC. It yields the protein CATSRGTGTYEQYF.

The rearrangement joins TRBV15 to TRBJ1-2; D call uncertain. The CDR3 runs 17 residues. Germline values: CDR1 LNHNV, CDR2 YYDKDF (reference sequence). The ends were cut back, 0 bases at V and 0 bases at J, with 14 bases in the middle. The CDR3 DNA reads as TGTGCCACCAGCAGAGATCGGGGAGCGCAAGCTAACTATGGCTACACCTTC. Translation: CATSRDRGAQANYGYTF.

This clone was observed a single time. This chain connects TRBV19 to TRBJ2-2, with TRBD1 matching 7 bases. Germline assignment: CDR1 LNHDA and CDR2 SQIVND (reference sequence). The CDR3 covers 15 residues. The J segment lost 6 bases and the V segment lost 4 bases, leaving 8 bases of the junction unmatched. CDR3 region: CASSNRGVGSGELFF. The DNA for the CDR3 is TGTGCCAGTAGTAACAGGGGCGTCGGATCCGGGGAGCTGTTTTTT.

The V and J genes are TRBV9 and TRBJ1-2; a weak D match, TRBD1 (5 bases). This CDR3 is built from 16 residues. The V end lost 0 bases, the J end lost 4 bases, and 16 bases lay between the germline ends. Germline V gene data show CDR1 as SGDLS and CDR2 as YYNGEE. CDR3 sequence: CASSVAAGDDGYGYTF. For the CDR3, the DNA is TGTGCCAGCAGCGTAGCTGCGGGGGATGACGGCTATGGCTACACCTTC.

The gene calls are TRBV29-1 and TRBJ2-3; D call uncertain. Germline values: CDR1 SQVTM, CDR2 ANQGSEA. The V and J ends lost 5 bases and 0 bases respectively, with 9 bases between them. The CDR3 sequence is 13 residues long. This CDR3 reads CSVIVVSTDTQYF. The CDR3 region has the DNA TGCAGCGTTATAGTAGTGAGCACAGATACGCAGTATTTT.

V is TRBV27 and J is TRBJ2-7, with 11 bases that match TRBD2. This CDR3 has 16 amino acids. Germline V gene sequence: CDR1 MNHEY, CDR2 SMNVEV (reference sequence). V trimming: 6 bases; J trimming: 1 base; junction bases outside the gene matches: 8. CDR3 in amino acids: CASSFLAGGPSYEQYF. CDR3 bases: TGTGCCAGCAGCTTCCTAGCGGGAGGTCCTTCCTACGAGCAGTACTTC.